This TCR beta chain derives from a study of T cell changes during pregnancy in multiple sclerosis. Generated by immunoSEQ multiplex PCR, the TCRdb table keeps only in-frame clones and is missing some. This table has 50,000 to 55,000 clones, 92% appearing once. Trimming took off 6 bases at V and 1 base at J, with 11 bases between the two ends. The V gene's germline CDR1 is SGHDT and CDR2 YYEEEE. The CDR3 contains 13 residues. Here the sequenced sample was CD4+ T cells from peripheral blood mononuclear cells, taken in the third trimester of pregnancy. The TCR comes from a female donor with multiple sclerosis, enrolled in a pregnancy study. This rearrangement joins TRBV5-6 to TRBJ2-7; possible D gene TRBD2, 5 bases. The CDR3: CASTFSGSYEQYF. In DNA, the CDR3 is TGTGCCAGCACCTTCAGCGGATCCTACGAGCAGTACTTC.